The T cell receptor (beta chain) described here comes from a study of Ad26.COV2.S vaccination and SARS-CoV-2 variants. Study details: COV1001, an Ad26.COV2.S trial, supplied this vaccine-arm donor. In the study, Ad26.COV2.S was injected intramuscularly once, or twice 56 days apart. Study-level findings and limits: Higher spike-specific TCR breadth was found in vaccine recipients than in placebo recipients.

This table comes from immunoSEQ multiplex PCR, and its TCRdb copy is limited to in-frame clones, with some not included. The sample carries about 480,000 clones, around nine tenths recorded once. V lost 2 bases and J lost 2; bases outside the gene matches: 2. The CDR3 spans 14 residues. CDR1 and CDR2 (germline): KGHSH, LQKENI. Notes on this clone: Its specificity is unknown.

The treatment denotes: approximately 18 received Ad26.COV2.S at low or high dose, single or two shots; about 5 received placebo; per-sample allocation not given. Collection of the samples took place on day 63 after the first injection of vaccine or placebo. An Ad26 vector carrying the Wuhan-strain SARS-CoV-2 spike served as the vaccine. The TCR sequence derives from a person aged 18-60 years who received the Ad26.COV2.S COVID-19 vaccine or a placebo. The specimen was peripheral blood, collected in a trial of Ad26.COV2.S vaccine versus placebo. The chain uses TRBV18 and TRBJ2-7; 8 bases agree with TRBD2. The CDR3 DNA reads as TGTGCCAGCTCACCATCGCGGGGGGCCTACGAGCAGTACTTC. This translates into CASSPSRGAYEQYF. Full variable domain (missing parts from reference TRBV18 and TRBJ2-7): NAGVMQNPRHLVRRRGQEARLRCSPMKGHSHVYWYRQLPEEGLKFMVYLQKENIIDESGMPKERFSAEFPKEGPSILRIQQVVRGDSAAYFCASSPSRGAYEQYFGPGTRLTVT.